What follows describes a single TCR beta chain. Its antigen is currently not known. Base qualities are missing; no much larger clone stands one base away. The data derive from a study of cytomegalovirus exposure and HLA in healthy donors (dated by TCRdb to about 2017). At the level of the whole study: According to an earlier analysis of around 600 of the donors, roughly 180 million T cells yielded approximately 120 million unique TCR beta sequences and around 280 Gb of sequence data. An early release covering 550 to 700 HLA-typed donors comprised about 300 gigabases of sequencing data and approximately 85 million unique TCR sequences. The genetic ancestry cluster associated with self-reported Caucasian donors included 81% of the roughly 400 genotyped donors. The aim of the study was to test whether cataloging public T cell receptors could identify signatures of past pathogen exposure. Using immunosequencing, the study profiled T cell repertoires from fewer than 850 subjects and related those repertoires to cytomegalovirus serostatus. Besides the first cohort of under 700 subjects, a separate validation cohort made up of 120 or so different subjects was used. High-throughput TCR immunosequencing, statistical association of individual TCRs with disease status, and machine learning were combined to predict cytomegalovirus infection status. To study patterns of TCR occurrence, a later analysis re-analyzed previously published TCR beta repertoires from several hundred donors and added high-resolution HLA genotyping. In the later analysis, no new phenotypic data were used to find candidate immune exposures; instead, reliance was placed on TCR beta sequences and their occurrence across donors. In an earlier analysis of 500 to 650 of the donors, high-throughput TCR beta sequencing was used to judge whether each TCR beta V gene segment behaved as functional or pseudogenic. Alongside the repertoire data, information on donor age, sex, ethnicity and CMV serostatus was compiled. In a later genetic analysis, genome-wide SNP genotypes for about 55% of the 666 donors were used, and that subset was treated as a discovery cohort. All discovery cohort repertoires had been generated on a single sequencing platform. HLA typing included class I and class II loci at four-digit resolution. The number of donors typed differed by locus, with about 629-640 for A, B, C, DRB1 and DQB1, roughly 520 for DQA1, approximately 580 for DPA1, and approximately 470 for DPB1. Roughly 5 DR-DQ haplotypes were treated as single units for association and clustering because of strong linkage in the cohort. Among over 350 genotyped donors of the cohort, an average of about 240,000 unique TCR beta nucleotide sequences were sequenced per donor, around a sixth of them non-productive. Paper-wide results and their limitations: Three of the identified cytomegalovirus-associated TCR beta chains were confirmed in vitro to be specific for cytomegalovirus antigens. A further reported finding was that TCR beta sequences accurately predicted the HLA-A and HLA-B alleles for most subjects in the first cohort. Because HLA typing was unavailable for some donors at each locus, only the typed subset was used in association tests. Because counts were too low, 15 to 20 rarely observed V segments, including chromosome 9 orphons, were excluded from the earlier analysis of 587 of the donors. It was suggested by the authors that the approach could potentially be generalized to other disease states and immunological phenotypes. Strong co-occurrence of HLA alleles, especially DR and DQ, made assigning TCR associations to individual alleles difficult. In a later analysis, 16,951 TCR beta sequences were associated with specific HLA alleles at a false discovery rate of 0.05. A cluster of highly shared sequence variants was judged likely to represent a technical artifact of the sequencing pipeline. Only TCR beta chains were sequenced in this cohort, and the absence of alpha or paired-chain data limited detectable features. In an earlier analysis of more than 450 of the donors, most TCR beta V segments were observed in productive rearrangements about 90% or about 30% of the time, broadly matching IMGT annotations. V-gene and J-gene trimming of TCR beta chains was associated with a missense DCLRE1C variant in a later genetic analysis, and the association was replicated in an independent cohort. Several of the top co-occurrence clusters appeared to be linked to parvovirus B19, influenza, CMV and Epstein-Barr virus, according to a later analysis. Sequencing depth was assumed to be roughly uniform across donors in the presence/absence analyses, though that assumption may not hold. The study listed 164 TCR beta chains as associated with cytomegalovirus. In a later analysis, HLA-associated TCR beta chains showed more clonal expansion and lower generation probabilities than non-associated chains that were equally common. In a later analysis, most CMV-associated TCR beta chains were found to appear HLA-restricted, with HLA associations seemingly driven largely by CMV exposure. Because the 87-base-pair reads could not distinguish some IMGT-functional V segments, including TRBV6-2 and TRBV6-3, those segments were excluded. Compared with the roughly 700-donor mean, donors in an Asian-associated ancestry cluster had fewer N-insertions in productive TCRs, according to a later genetic analysis. The classifier was reported to diagnose cytomegalovirus status with high specificity and sensitivity in both the original cohort and the validation cohort. Correlated functional status among segregating V segments might be attributable to linkage disequilibrium, but an unknown experimental factor could not be ruled out. CMV serostatus was the only immune exposure information available for the cohort. A later analysis found that TCR association rates varied across HLA loci, with DRB1 alleles showing the most associated TCRs and HLA-C alleles the fewest. Most TCR sequences were seen in very few donors, while some public TCRs were found in many individuals.

The cohort consisted of 670 or so healthy bone marrow donors. At the time of sampling, every cohort member was nominally healthy, though immune exposures that went unrecorded were likely present. The donor tested CMV seronegative, placing the donor among the 350 or so seronegative members of the cohort. Each donor provided a peripheral blood sample, and peripheral blood mononuclear cells were used for TCR beta sequencing. Genomic DNA was extracted from the blood cell samples with the Qiagen DNeasy Blood Extraction Kit. Library preparation employed the immunoSEQ multiplex PCR assay. The multiplex PCR relied on a mix of 60 forward primers for TCR Vbeta segments and 13 reverse primers for TCR Jbeta segments. A multiplex PCR assay on genomic DNA amplified the CDR3 region of rearranged TCR beta genes. The Illumina HiSeq System was used to sequence the amplified TCR beta libraries as 87-base-pair reads. The paper's processing steps were these. A later analysis counted 75 million to 100 million unique TCR beta chains across the 700 or so repertoires, and some 11 million of these chains were shared by at least two donors. Raw reads were error-corrected and collapsed into unique sequences by a nearest-neighbor algorithm in which closely related sequences were merged to remove PCR and sequencing errors. CDR3 sequences were aligned to IMGT reference sequences to assign V, D and J gene segments. For a sequence to be retained, a match of at least six nucleotides was required to both a V gene segment and a J gene segment. Rearrangements were called productive when the CDR3 lacked stop codons and stayed in frame with V and J; all others were non-productive. CDR3 was defined according to IMGT convention as the region running from the second conserved V-encoded cysteine to the conserved J-encoded phenylalanine. In an earlier analysis of some 550 of the donors, sequences lacking an unambiguous match to a single V gene segment were excluded. In an earlier analysis of a few hundred of the donors, a V segment was called functional when productive rearrangements were above 56.7%, and segregating when the standard deviation between donors exceeded 5%. A statistical classification framework was built to diagnose cytomegalovirus status from the catalog of TCR beta chain sequences. V and J gene assignment, in a later analysis, came from comparing TCR nucleotide sequences with IMGT/GENE-DB human TR gene sequences. Using the TCRdist pipeline, a later analysis assigned CDR3 sequences along with most-parsimonious VDJ recombination scenarios. In a later analysis, every TCR beta chain was defined by the combination of its CDR3 amino acid sequence and its V-gene family, and reads without a unique V-gene family were dropped. To address suspected cross-contamination and a sequencing artifact, a later analysis removed approximately 590 highly shared, low-generation-probability nucleotide sequences. For each public chain, a later analysis derived a clonal expansion index from normalized ranks of inferred template counts within each repertoire. In a later analysis, generation probabilities were computed using a VDJ recombination model fitted to out-of-frame rearrangements, and the results were checked against IGoR. In a later analysis, TCR-TCR, TCR-HLA and TCR-CMV co-occurrence was scored with hypergeometric tests, and a repertoire-size bias correction was applied to TCR pairs. False discovery rates were estimated in a later analysis by permuting HLA or CMV assignments 20 times. In a later analysis, co-occurring TCRs were grouped using DBSCAN, with TCRdist sequence similarity added in when clustering inside HLA-allele-positive subsets. For co-occurrence clustering, repertoires with fewer than 30,000 or more than 120,000 public chains were excluded, along with about five repertoires with anomalous nucleotide sharing. Sourced from immuneACCESS, this table was stored by TCRdb with only in-frame sequences that have V and J called. A share of the clones is absent; for the studies checked, an unresolved V gene accounts for under half, and the remainder has no known explanation. The D gene and trimming were derived from the DNA, and the V and J assignments and clone size from that table. Recorded for this sample are roughly 97,000 clones; 70% to 75% of them occurred a single time. Over 3% of the sample is in the top ten clones.

There are 14 amino acids in the CDR3, from cysteine to phenylalanine inclusive. Only the CDR3 portion is preserved as DNA: 42 bases, with reading frame beginning at the first base. At the junction V is shortened by 7 bases and J by 4 bases; bases outside the gene matches: 3. CDR1 is given as LNHDA and CDR2 as SQIVND, both from the germline V gene (reference sequence). This TCR came from a man aged 35 to 55 in good health and CMV-seronegative. What was sequenced was PBMCs. This receptor chain uses TRBV19 and TRBJ2-1, with 11 bases aligning to TRBD2. The CDR3 region has the sequence CASTSGGPYNEQFF. The DNA sequence is as follows: TGTGCCAGTACTAGCGGGGGGCCTTACAATGAGCAGTTCTTC.